This T cell receptor (beta chain) was found in a study of blood T cell repertoires in COVID-19. Looking at the study overall: Collection of acute and convalescent COVID-19 samples took place in the United States, Italy and Spain. Sources were T cells, B-cell-depleted T cells, or PBMCs; the material itself was cDNA or gDNA.

The germline V gene encodes CDR1 MNHNY and CDR2 SVGAGI (reference sequence). V gave up 7 bases and J gave up 4 bases, with 14 bases separating them. This CDR3 region has 14 residues. Sequenced by immunoSEQ multiplex PCR; TCRdb stores in-frame clones only, minus some. The sample carries about 18,000 clones, around 80% recorded once. This sequence originates from a man older than 75 with acute or convalescent COVID-19. The chain combines TRBV6-6 with TRBJ1-5; D is perhaps TRBD1 (6 bases). Material for sequencing was peripheral blood. CDR3 sequence reads: CASTTVGGNQPQHF. The CDR3 region has the DNA TGTGCCAGCACCACGGTAGGGGGAAATCAGCCCCAGCATTTT.